The rows below give T cell receptor beta chains drawn from one sample of a study of shared clonotypes between healthy human individuals. The method was immunoSEQ multiplex PCR; TCRdb's version includes in-frame clones alone and lacks a portion of them. This table holds 450,000 to 600,000 clones, 70% to 80% found once. The source material was PBMCs. All receptors derive from a woman in her 40s in good health. Some clones in this sample may be carry-over from other donors' samples. The CDR3 runs from the conserved cysteine through the conserved F or W. A D gene is named only where the DNA matches it firmly. Rows may omit the clone size; those that give it use once, few, many or a size class.

V gene: TRBV7-3; D gene: .; clone size: .; J gene: TRBJ1-1; CDR3 protein: CASSLNGNTEAFF; CDR3 DNA: TGTGCCAGCAGCTTAAACGGGAACACTGAAGCTTTCTTT
V gene: TRBV11-1; D gene: .; clone size: .; J gene: TRBJ1-1; CDR3 protein: CASSLVLATEAFF; CDR3 DNA: TGTGCCAGCAGCTTAGTGCTGGCCACTGAAGCTTTCTTT
V gene: TRBV4-1; D gene: TRBD2; clone size: .; J gene: TRBJ2-1; CDR3 protein: CASKVSGAHNEQFF; CDR3 DNA: TGCGCCAGCAAAGTTAGCGGGGCCCACAATGAGCAGTTCTTC
V gene: TRBV5-4; D gene: .; clone size: .; J gene: TRBJ1-1; CDR3 protein: CASSPGGRLNTEAFF; CDR3 DNA: TGTGCCAGCAGCCCAGGAGGCAGATTGAACACTGAAGCTTTCTTT
V gene: TRBV7-9; D gene: TRBD2; clone size: .; J gene: TRBJ2-3; CDR3 protein: CASSLAGRAPDTQYF; CDR3 DNA: TGTGCCAGCAGCTTAGCGGGGAGGGCCCCAGATACGCAGTATTTT
V gene: TRBV28; D gene: .; clone size: .; J gene: TRBJ2-3; CDR3 protein: CASMSGGSPSSDTQYF; CDR3 DNA: TGTGCCAGCATGAGTGGCGGGTCCCCCAGCTCAGATACGCAGTATTTT
V gene: TRBV10-3; D gene: .; clone size: .; J gene: TRBJ2-5; CDR3 protein: CAISESVDPGQYF; CDR3 DNA: TGTGCCATCAGTGAGTCTGTGGATCCCGGGCAGTACTTC
V gene: TRBV30; D gene: .; clone size: .; J gene: TRBJ2-5; CDR3 protein: CAWSVRRAGEETQYF; CDR3 DNA: TGTGCCTGGAGTGTACGTCGGGCGGGCGAAGAGACCCAGTACTTC
V gene: TRBV5-6; D gene: .; clone size: .; J gene: TRBJ2-7; CDR3 protein: CASSLGGLEQYF; CDR3 DNA: TGTGCCAGCAGCTTGGGGGGGCTTGAGCAGTACTTC
V gene: TRBV9; D gene: TRBD2; clone size: .; J gene: TRBJ2-7; CDR3 protein: CASSPTSGNYEQYF; CDR3 DNA: TGTGCCAGCAGCCCGACTAGCGGAAACTACGAGCAGTACTTC
V gene: TRBV28; D gene: .; clone size: many; J gene: TRBJ2-6; CDR3 protein: CASSPALSGANVLTF; CDR3 DNA: TGTGCCAGCAGTCCGGCCCTGTCTGGGGCCAACGTCCTGACTTTC
V gene: TRBV6-5; D gene: .; clone size: .; J gene: TRBJ2-7; CDR3 protein: CASSYKGGVYEQYF; CDR3 DNA: TGTGCCAGCAGTTATAAGGGGGGGGTATACGAGCAGTACTTC
V gene: TRBV7-2; D gene: .; clone size: .; J gene: TRBJ2-3; CDR3 protein: CASSTRVDTQYF; CDR3 DNA: TGTGCCAGCAGCACGCGGGTCGATACGCAGTATTTT
V gene: TRBV7-3; D gene: .; clone size: few; J gene: TRBJ1-2; CDR3 protein: CASSQGFGYGYTF; CDR3 DNA: TGTGCCAGCAGCCAGGGTTTCGGCTATGGCTACACCTTC
V gene: TRBV27; D gene: TRBD1; clone size: .; J gene: TRBJ2-4; CDR3 protein: CASSPLDRVENIQYF; CDR3 DNA: TGTGCCAGCAGCCCCTTGGACAGGGTGGAGAACATTCAGTACTTC
V gene: TRBV30; D gene: TRBD2; clone size: .; J gene: TRBJ2-3; CDR3 protein: CAWTLAGGADTQYF; CDR3 DNA: TGTGCCTGGACCCTAGCGGGAGGTGCTGATACGCAGTATTTT
V gene: TRBV18; D gene: TRBD2; clone size: once; J gene: TRBJ2-7; CDR3 protein: CASSPPGTRASEQYF; CDR3 DNA: TGTGCCAGCTCACCACCCGGGACTAGAGCCTCCGAGCAGTACTTC
V gene: TRBV28; D gene: TRBD2; clone size: once; J gene: TRBJ2-1; CDR3 protein: CASSSGTSGASYNEQFF; CDR3 DNA: TGTGCCAGCAGTTCCGGGACTAGCGGGGCCTCCTACAATGAGCAGTTCTTC